One T cell receptor (beta chain) is described in this entry. Looked up from germline, CDR1 is MNHEY and CDR2 is SVGEGT. The CDR3 runs to 17 residues. J gave up 8 bases and V 5 bases, and 14 bases lay outside the gene matches. Participant-given clinical history determined each cohort assignment. TCRdb's copy holds only in-frame clones and misses some; the assay was immunoSEQ multiplex PCR. The sample contains about 120,000 clones, 84% of which appear only once. The data were taken from a study of blood T cell repertoires in COVID-19. The chain employs TRBV6-2 or TRBV6-3 and TRBJ2-4; the match to TRBD2 covers 11 bases. The receptor comes from a woman under 40 who had recovered from COVID-19. The sample consisted of PBMCs or T cells enriched from blood (not recorded which). CDR3 coding DNA: TGTGCCAGCAGTACTACTAGCGGGAGTAGGGGGGTATACATTCAGTACTTC. It encodes CASSTTSGSRGVYIQYF.